These 22 T cell receptor beta chains were all obtained from the same sample, sequenced in a study of T cell changes during pregnancy in multiple sclerosis. Repertoires were generated with immunoSEQ multiplex PCR, while TCRdb's copy carries only in-frame clones and drops some. The sample lists roughly 71,000 clones; roughly 90% were seen once. The source was peripheral blood, collected in the first trimester of pregnancy. All receptors come from a female donor in good health, enrolled as a control in a pregnancy study.

This chain links TRBV4-1 with TRBJ1-2; D not resolved. There are 14 residues in the CDR3. CDR1 is MGHRA, CDR2 YSYEKL, per germline. V was pared by 1 base and J by 10 bases, with 16 bases between. In DNA form, the CDR3 reads TGCGCCAGCAGCCAAGTTGGCGGAAATAGAGACTACACCTTC. This encodes CASSQVGGNRDYTF.

The chain recombines TRBV19 with TRBJ2-7, with D maybe TRBD1 (6 bases). Trimming pared 1 base from V and 3 bases from J, leaving 10 bases between. The germline V gene encodes CDR1 LNHDA and CDR2 SQIVND (reference sequence). This CDR3 is 14 amino acids long. The CDR3 sequence: CASSIVGGDYEQYF. The CDR3 bases are TGTGCCAGTAGTATAGTAGGGGGAGACTACGAGCAGTACTTC.

V and J are TRBV19 and TRBJ1-1; 9 bases agree with TRBD1. Trimming at V came to 6 bases and at J to 3 bases, leaving 11 bases not matched to a gene. The CDR3 loop spans 16 amino acids. Germline-derived CDR1 and CDR2 are LNHDA and SQIVND (reference sequence). CDR3 amino acids: CASRGQGGGVDTEAFF. CDR3 bases: TGTGCCAGTAGGGGACAGGGAGGCGGGGTGGACACTGAAGCTTTCTTT.

In this sample, this clone turned up once. This chain joins TRBV28 and TRBJ1-1; TRBD1 matches 8 bases. V trimming: 3 bases; J trimming: 2 bases; junction bases outside the gene matches: 5. Germline V gene data show CDR1 as MDHEN and CDR2 as SYDVKM. CDR3 size: 15 residues. The chain's CDR3 is CASSFPDRGNTEAFF. CDR3 nucleotide sequence: TGTGCCAGCAGTTTCCCCGACAGGGGAAACACTGAAGCTTTCTTT.

The rearrangement links TRBV28 to TRBJ1-4; D call uncertain. The CDR3 length is 14 residues. Germline V gene lookup returns CDR1 MDHEN and CDR2 SYDVKM. Trimming stripped 7 bases from V and 8 bases from J, with 17 bases between. The CDR3 sequence: CASTPLSGTEKLFF. In DNA form, the CDR3 reads TGTGCCAGCACCCCCTTATCGGGAACGGAAAAACTGTTTTTT.

The rearrangement uses TRBV9 and TRBJ1-2; 7 nucleotides align to TRBD1. The CDR3 sequence is 18 residues long. CDR1 SGDLS and CDR2 YYNGEE come from the germline V gene. The J segment lost 5 bases and the V segment lost 4 bases, leaving 20 bases of the junction unmatched. The CDR3 protein is CASSHPNEGAKYVYGYTF. The CDR3 DNA is TGTGCCAGCAGCCACCCTAATGAGGGGGCAAAGTACGTATATGGCTACACCTTC.

The chain combines TRBV30 with TRBJ1-2; D possibly corresponds to TRBD1 (5 bases). Per germline, CDR1 GTSNPN and CDR2 SVGIG (reference sequence). The CDR3 totals 14 residues. V lost 0 bases and J 4 bases, leaving 12 bases between the germline ends. In DNA form, the CDR3 reads TGTGCCTGGAGTGTAGGGGTGGAATCCTATGGCTACACCTTC. This codes for CAWSVGVESYGYTF.

This chain connects TRBV2 to TRBJ2-5, with TRBD2 identical over 9 bases. V lost 2 bases, J lost 6 bases, and 13 bases stayed unmatched. CDR1 is SNHLY, CDR2 FYNNEI, per germline. CDR3 length: 17 amino acids. CDR3 bases: TGTGCCAGCAGTGAACATCTGGCTAGCGGGGCCGGGAAGACCCAGTACTTC. Translation: CASSEHLASGAGKTQYF.

The chain couples TRBV19 to TRBJ1-5, with a tentative D call TRBD1 (6 bases). Germline loops: CDR1 LNHDA, CDR2 SQIVND (reference sequence). The CDR3 is 13 amino acids. Trimming removed 6 bases from V and 5 bases from J, with 11 bases in between. The CDR3 here is CASRGGGYQPQHF. The CDR3 DNA reads as TGTGCCAGTAGAGGGGGAGGGTATCAGCCCCAGCATTTT.

This rearrangement joins TRBV7-9 to TRBJ1-2, with 7 bases identical to TRBD1. Trimming took 3 bases from V and 6 from J; bases not matched to a gene: 7. The germline CDR1 and CDR2 sequences are SEHNR and FQNEAQ (reference sequence). The CDR3 runs 14 residues. This CDR3 reads CASSFLGTVHGYTF. The CDR3 DNA reads TGTGCCAGCAGCTTCCTCGGGACAGTACATGGCTACACCTTC.

A few counts support this clone. This chain connects TRBV6-4 to TRBJ2-7; 8 nucleotides line up with TRBD2. V shed 2 bases, J shed 2 bases, and the junction held 5 bases outside the gene matches. The CDR3 runs to 15 residues. Germline loops: CDR1 MRHNA, CDR2 SNTAGT. CDR3 DNA: TGTGCCAGCAGTGACACGGCGGGAGGTACCTACGAGCAGTACTTC. Amino acids: CASSDTAGGTYEQYF.

This chain connects TRBV6-1 to TRBJ1-5; the D gene is possibly TRBD1 (5 bases). There are 15 residues in the CDR3. Germline CDR1 MNHNS, CDR2 SASEGT. V was cut by 7 bases and J by 4 bases, with 17 bases left in between. As DNA, the CDR3 is TGTGCCAGCAACCCGATTTCGGGGGGAAATCAGCCCCAGCATTTT. Protein sequence: CASNPISGGNQPQHF.

The rearrangement links TRBV4-1 to TRBJ2-1, with 8 nucleotides matching TRBD1. Germline V CDR1 and CDR2: MGHRA, YSYEKL. The V gene end was trimmed by 4 bases and the J gene end by 3 bases; junction bases not matched to a gene: 2. The CDR3 runs 14 residues. CDR3 residues: CASSRTGIYNEQFF. The CDR3, as DNA: TGCGCCAGCAGCCGGACAGGGATCTACAATGAGCAGTTCTTC.

This chain links TRBV29-1 with TRBJ2-1; the match to TRBD2 covers 12 bases. Germline values: CDR1 SQVTM, CDR2 ANQGSEA. V gave up 6 bases and J gave up 6 bases; unmatched junction bases: 12. CDR3 size: 16 residues. CDR3 nucleotide sequence: TGCAGCGTCACCGGGACTAGCGGGTTGCGGGGCAATGAGCAGTTCTTC. Amino acid sequence: CSVTGTSGLRGNEQFF.

This chain joins TRBV5-1 and TRBJ2-2; 7 nucleotides agree with TRBD2. This CDR3 comprises 15 residues. In germline, CDR1 is SGHRS, CDR2 YFSETQ. V trimming: 3 bases; J trimming: 8 bases; junction bases outside the gene matches: 10. The DNA for the CDR3 is TGCGCCAGCAGCTCAACGGCGGGAGCCGGAGGGGAGCTGTTTTTT. Translated: CASSSTAGAGGELFF.

The chain recombines TRBV28 with TRBJ2-5; a possible D gene is TRBD2 (6 bases). The V gene's germline CDR1 is MDHEN and CDR2 SYDVKM. CDR3 length: 15 amino acids. V was trimmed by 2 bases and J by 4 bases, leaving 14 bases between them. The CDR3 DNA sequence: TGTGCCAGCAGTTTAATCGCGGGGCCAGGAGAGACCCAGTACTTC. Amino acid sequence: CASSLIAGPGETQYF.

The V and J genes are TRBV7-2 and TRBJ1-1; 10 nucleotides match TRBD1. V lost 5 bases, J lost 9 bases, and 12 bases stayed unmatched. The CDR3 runs to 15 residues. The V gene's germline CDR1 is SGHTA and CDR2 FQGNSA. The CDR3 protein is CASSPRDRGVKKAFF. CDR3 nucleotides: TGTGCCAGCAGCCCCCGGGACAGGGGTGTTAAGAAAGCTTTCTTT.

V is TRBV28 and J is TRBJ2-2, with 7 positions matching TRBD2. After removal of 3 bases from V and 1 base from J, the junction contained 2 bases not matched to a gene. Germline V gene data show CDR1 as MDHEN and CDR2 as SYDVKM. The CDR3 runs 15 residues. The CDR3 coding sequence is TGTGCCAGCAGTTTCGGGGGGAGGAACACCGGGGAGCTGTTTTTT. It specifies CASSFGGRNTGELFF.

The CDR3 loop is CASSFGLAGADTQYF. In DNA, the CDR3 is TGTGCCAGCTCTTTCGGACTAGCGGGAGCAGATACGCAGTATTTT. The rearrangement uses TRBV6-5 and TRBJ2-3; 13 bases are a match to TRBD2. Germline CDR1 is MNHEY and CDR2 is SVGAGI. The length of the CDR3 is 15 residues. The trim removed 8 bases at V and 4 bases at J, leaving 6 bases unmatched.

V and J are TRBV2 and TRBJ1-2, with 7 bases aligning to TRBD1. The ends lost 7 bases at V and 7 bases at J; junction bases unmatched: 21. In germline, CDR1 is SNHLY, CDR2 FYNNEI. This CDR3 spans 17 amino acids. The CDR3, as DNA: TGTGCCAGCAAGCCCGGACAGGTCGCTCCCCCGTCTGCTGGCTACACCTTC. Protein sequence: CASKPGQVAPPSAGYTF.

This chain connects TRBV2 to TRBJ2-7; 7 bases agree with TRBD1. CDR1 is SNHLY, CDR2 FYNNEI, per germline. The length of the CDR3 is 15 residues. The V segment lost 8 bases and the J segment 3 bases; nucleotides outside the gene matches: 13. The DNA of the CDR3 is TGTGCCAGCTGCACAGGGGAAACCCTTTACTACGAGCAGTACTTC. This encodes CASCTGETLYYEQYF.

The chain is built from TRBV2 and TRBJ2-3; tentatively, D is TRBD1 (6 bases). Trimming shortened V by 5 bases and J by 6 bases, and 12 bases separated the two germline ends. The CDR3 is 13 amino acids. The germline V gene has CDR1 SNHLY and CDR2 FYNNEI. CDR3 nucleotides: TGTGCCAGCAGTCGCACAGGGTATGATACGCAGTATTTT. This sequence encodes CASSRTGYDTQYF.